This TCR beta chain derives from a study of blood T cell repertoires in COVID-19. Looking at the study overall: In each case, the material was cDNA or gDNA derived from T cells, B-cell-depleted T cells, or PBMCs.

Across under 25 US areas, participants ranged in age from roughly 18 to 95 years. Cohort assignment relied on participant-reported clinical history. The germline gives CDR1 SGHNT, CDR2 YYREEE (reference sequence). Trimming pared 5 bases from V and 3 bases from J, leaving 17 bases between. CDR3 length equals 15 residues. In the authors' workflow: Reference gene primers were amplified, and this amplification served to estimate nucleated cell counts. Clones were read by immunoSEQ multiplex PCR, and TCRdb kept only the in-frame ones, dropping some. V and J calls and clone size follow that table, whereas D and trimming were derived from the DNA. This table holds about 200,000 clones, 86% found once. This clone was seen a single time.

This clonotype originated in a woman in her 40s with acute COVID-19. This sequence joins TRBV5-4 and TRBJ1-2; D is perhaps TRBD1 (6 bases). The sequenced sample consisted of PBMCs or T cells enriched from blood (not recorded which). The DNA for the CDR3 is TGTGCCAGCAGACAGGGAGGGGGAAGACACTATGGCTACACCTTC. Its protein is CASRQGGGRHYGYTF.